The 24 T cell receptor beta chains reported below all come from one sample, sequenced in a study of cytomegalovirus exposure and HLA in healthy donors. A multiplex PCR was run with 60 Vbeta primers and 13 Jbeta primers. The data were produced by immunoSEQ multiplex PCR, yet TCRdb's version contains in-frame clones alone and is incomplete. This table holds 60,000 to 70,000 clones, around 81% found once. The sequenced sample consisted of PBMCs. These receptors came from a man aged 45 to 65 in good health and CMV-seronegative.

As concerns this clone: The junction departs from germline at one end; a sequencing error may be responsible. This chain uses TRBV28 with TRBJ1-5, with a tentative D call TRBD1 (5 bases). CDR3 length: 16 residues. Germline V gene data show CDR1 as MDHEN and CDR2 as SYDVKM. CDR3 sequence: CASSPAGPQSTQPQHF. CDR3 in DNA: TGTGCCAGCAGTCCTGCGGGACCGCAAAGCACTCAGCCCCAGCATTTT.

The gene calls are TRBV6-1 and TRBJ2-7, with TRBD1 matching over 8 bases. Trimming took 7 bases from V and 2 from J; bases not matched to a gene: 10. CDR3 size: 15 residues. Germline assignment: CDR1 MNHNS and CDR2 SASEGT. CDR3 sequence: CASTLTGTGTYEQYF. The CDR3, as DNA: TGTGCCAGCACATTGACCGGGACAGGCACCTACGAGCAGTACTTC.

V is TRBV15 and J is TRBJ1-1; TRBD1 might be the D (6 bases). This CDR3 comprises 14 residues. The V and J ends lost 2 bases and 8 bases respectively, with 15 bases between them. Germline CDR1 and CDR2: LNHNV and YYDKDF (reference sequence). Written as DNA, the CDR3 is TGTGCCACCAGCAGAAAGGACGCCGGGACAGAAGCTTTCTTT. The encoded protein is CATSRKDAGTEAFF.

The chain links TRBV7-9 to TRBJ1-2; the match to TRBD1 covers 8 bases. Germline CDR1 reads SEHNR; CDR2 reads FQNEAQ (reference sequence). The CDR3 runs to 13 residues. The J segment lost 4 bases and the V segment lost 5 bases, leaving 3 bases of the junction unmatched. CDR3 in DNA: TGTGCCAGCAGCCGAACAGGGGGCTATGGCTACACCTTC. It yields the protein CASSRTGGYGYTF. The full variable domain, rest sourced from reference TRBV7-9 and TRBJ1-2, is DTGVSQNPRHKITKRGQNVTFRCDPISEHNRLYWYRQTLGQGPEFLTYFQNEAQLEKSRLLSDRFSAERPKGSFSTLEIQRTEQGDSAMYLCASSRTGGYGYTFGSGTRLTVV.

This clone showed up just a few times. The CDR3 loop reads CASSYRSRLYSEQFF. The CDR3 nucleotides are TGTGCCAGCAGTTACAGGAGTAGATTGTATAGTGAGCAGTTCTTC. This chain links TRBV6-5 with TRBJ2-1; no firm D call. The V end was cut by 2 bases, the J end by 9 bases, with 17 bases between. This CDR3 spans 15 amino acids. Germline lookup yields CDR1 MNHEY and CDR2 SVGAGI.

The chain uses TRBV2 and TRBJ2-2; D may be TRBD1 (6 bases). The CDR3 is made up of 15 amino acids. In germline, CDR1 is SNHLY, CDR2 FYNNEI. V lost 5 bases and J lost 3, with 13 bases in between. Here the CDR3 reads CASSPTGSDTGELFF. The CDR3 nucleotides read TGTGCCAGCAGTCCTACAGGGTCGGACACCGGGGAGCTGTTTTTT. The whole variable domain, filled in from reference TRBV2 and TRBJ2-2, reads EPEVTQTPSHQVTQMGQEVILRCVPISNHLYFYWYRQILGQKVEFLVSFYNNEISEKSEIFDDQFSVERPDGSNFTLKIRSTKLEDSAMYFCASSPTGSDTGELFFGEGSRLTVL.

The V gene is TRBV5-1, the J gene TRBJ2-1; maybe TRBD1 (6 bases). The V end lost 1 base, the J end lost 5 bases, and 16 bases lay between the germline ends. The CDR3 is made up of 16 amino acids. Germline CDR1 reads SGHRS; CDR2 reads YFSETQ. CDR3 DNA sequence: TGCGCCAGCAGCTTGCAGGGGCGCAGTCCGAACAATGAGCAGTTCTTC. Residues: CASSLQGRSPNNEQFF.

This clone has a single count. The chain employs TRBV5-1 and TRBJ2-1; D is unclear. Trimming pared 5 bases from V and 0 bases from J, leaving 6 bases between. This CDR3 has 13 residues. CDR1 is SGHRS, CDR2 YFSETQ, per germline. CDR3 sequence (DNA): TGCGCCAGCAGTCGCGACTCCTACAATGAGCAGTTCTTC. Its protein product is CASSRDSYNEQFF.

This clone was observed once. J is TRBJ2-5 and V is TRBV6-5, with D possibly being TRBD2 (5 bases). CDR1 is MNHEY, CDR2 SVGAGI, per germline. Trimming pared 4 bases from V and 5 bases from J, leaving 14 bases between. The CDR3 runs to 14 residues. DNA for the CDR3: TGTGCCAGCAGTTTATTTGAGGGAAGGGAGACCCAGTACTTC. Protein product: CASSLFEGRETQYF.

The chain has TRBV5-4 and TRBJ1-2; no clear D. The CDR3 sequence is 14 residues long. Trimming took 0 bases from V and 0 from J, leaving 6 bases between them. CDR1 is SGHNT and CDR2 is YYREEE in the germline V gene (reference sequence). The CDR3 spells CASSLDTSNYGYTF. DNA of the CDR3: TGTGCCAGCAGCTTGGACACCTCTAACTATGGCTACACCTTC.

The chain has TRBV4-3 and TRBJ2-1; 13 bases map to TRBD2. Trimming took 0 bases from V and 4 from J; bases not matched to a gene: 0. The CDR3 is made up of 16 amino acids. From germline, CDR1 is LGHNA and CDR2 YSLEER. The CDR3 sequence is CASSQEGLAGYNEQFF. The CDR3 DNA reads TGCGCCAGCAGCCAAGAGGGACTAGCGGGGTACAATGAGCAGTTCTTC.

The V gene is TRBV18, the J gene TRBJ1-1; a possible D gene is TRBD1 (6 bases). Germline V lookup: CDR1 KGHSH, CDR2 LQKENI. The CDR3 has 16 amino acids. The V and J ends lost 3 bases and 5 bases respectively, with 19 bases between them. CDR3 loop: CASSPSRGTTKTEAFF. In DNA form, the CDR3 reads TGTGCCAGCTCACCTTCTAGAGGGACAACCAAGACTGAAGCTTTCTTT.

The chain has TRBV11-2 and TRBJ2-4; D might be TRBD2 (6 bases). V dropped 7 bases and J dropped 2 bases, with 18 bases sitting between them. The CDR3 has 16 residues. Germline V lookup: CDR1 SGHAT, CDR2 FQNNGV. CDR3 bases: TGTGCCAGCACCATTACCGGGGCGGGAACCAAAAACATTCAGTACTTC. Its protein product is CASTITGAGTKNIQYF.

The chain recombines TRBV14 with TRBJ1-1; D is undetermined. The V gene's germline CDR1 is SGHDN and CDR2 FVKESK. The CDR3 has 17 amino acids. V dropped 0 bases and J dropped 0 bases, with 14 bases sitting between them. CDR3 protein: CASSQEYYVSMNTEAFF. Written as DNA, the CDR3 is TGTGCCAGCAGCCAAGAGTATTATGTCAGTATGAACACTGAAGCTTTCTTT.

This clone was picked up one time. The V gene is TRBV2, the J gene TRBJ1-6, with a possible D match to TRBD1 (5 bases). The CDR3 is made up of 13 amino acids. The germline V gene has CDR1 SNHLY and CDR2 FYNNEI. V lost 7 bases and J 14 bases, leaving 18 bases between the germline ends. The CDR3 DNA follows: TGTGCCAGCAAACAGAACGGGGGTAGGACCCTCCACTTT. Translating gives CASKQNGGRTLHF.

This clone was detected a few times. The chain links TRBV7-9 to TRBJ2-5, with unresolved D. Deletions cut 6 bases from V and 4 bases from J, with 6 bases between. There are 11 residues in the CDR3. Looked up from germline, CDR1 is SEHNR and CDR2 is FQNEAQ (reference sequence). The CDR3 DNA reads TGTGCCAGCAGTTATATAGAGACCCAGTACTTC. Its protein is CASSYIETQYF.

The J gene is TRBJ2-2, the V gene TRBV4-2, with D possibly TRBD2 on 6 matching bases. Per germline, CDR1 LGHNA and CDR2 YNFKEQ. V was cut by 0 bases and J by 1 base, with 15 bases left in between. This CDR3 comprises 18 residues. The CDR3 bases are TGTGCCAGCAGCCAAGAGGGACGGGGAGCGGGGAACACCGGGGAGCTGTTTTTT. Residues: CASSQEGRGAGNTGELFF.

This chain uses TRBV9 with TRBJ1-6; a possible D gene is TRBD1 (6 bases). Germline V gives CDR1 SGDLS, CDR2 YYNGEE. The CDR3 has 15 amino acids. V lost 2 bases to trimming and J lost 6 bases, with 12 bases between them. The CDR3 region is CASSVGLGANSPLHF. In DNA form, the CDR3 reads TGTGCCAGCAGCGTCGGGTTGGGGGCTAATTCACCCCTCCACTTT.

This clone was seen ten or more times. The CDR3 bases are TGCGCCAGCAGTATTGGGACAGGGGGCTCAGGCGAGCAGTACTTC. Protein product: CASSIGTGGSGEQYF. This sequence joins TRBV10-1 and TRBJ2-7, with TRBD1 matching over 12 bases. CDR3 length: 15 residues. Germline assignment: CDR1 WNHNN and CDR2 SYGVQD (reference sequence). V was clipped by 5 bases and J by 6 bases; unmatched bases: 8.

The rearrangement uses TRBV5-1 and TRBJ2-2; 11 bases line up with TRBD2. Germline CDR1 is SGHRS and CDR2 is YFSETQ. The CDR3 runs 16 residues. Unmatched junction bases numbered 3, after V lost 4 bases and J lost 1 base. The CDR3 region is CASSKGLAGNTGELFF. CDR3 nucleotide sequence: TGCGCCAGCAGCAAAGGACTAGCGGGGAACACCGGGGAGCTGTTTTTT.

The chain joins TRBV30 to TRBJ2-1, with unresolved D. The V end lost 0 bases, the J end lost 2 bases, and 8 bases lay between the germline ends. The CDR3 contains 14 residues. The germline V gene encodes CDR1 GTSNPN and CDR2 SVGIG (reference sequence). In DNA, the CDR3 is TGTGCCTGGAGTGTAAACGGTCCCTACAATGAGCAGTTCTTC. This codes for CAWSVNGPYNEQFF.

The CDR3 reads CASSLVGRGRGEQYF. The CDR3 DNA follows: TGTGCCAGCAGCTTAGTAGGCAGGGGGCGGGGGGAGCAGTACTTC. This chain uses TRBV7-9 with TRBJ2-7; D is possibly TRBD1 (8 bases). Per germline, CDR1 SEHNR and CDR2 FQNEAQ (reference sequence). Trimming shortened V by 1 base and J by 7 bases, and 17 bases separated the two germline ends. This CDR3 has 15 residues.

This chain uses TRBV5-6 with TRBJ2-5; perhaps TRBD2 as D (5 bases). The CDR3 extends over 16 amino acids. Trimming took off 6 bases at V and 4 bases at J, with 22 bases between the two ends. CDR1 is SGHDT, CDR2 YYEEEE, per germline. Here the CDR3 DNA reads TGTGCCAGCACCCCTGACCCCTACACGGAGGCAGAGACCCAGTACTTC. Translated: CASTPDPYTEAETQYF. Combining the CDR3 with reference TRBV5-6 and TRBJ2-5 gives the whole variable domain DAGVTQSPTHLIKTRGQQVTLRCSPKSGHDTVSWYQQALGQGPQFIFQYYEEEERQRGNFPDRFSGHQFPNYSSELNVNALLLGDSALYLCASTPDPYTEAETQYFGPGTRLLVL.

This chain links TRBV7-8 with TRBJ1-5; 7 bases are a match to TRBD1. CDR1 is SGHVS, CDR2 FQNEAQ, per germline. The CDR3 loop spans 17 amino acids. The trim removed 5 bases at V and 0 bases at J, leaving 10 bases unmatched. Written as DNA, the CDR3 is TGTGCCAGCAGCCTCCGACAGGGCGTGTATAGCAATCAGCCCCAGCATTTT. Its translation: CASSLRQGVYSNQPQHF.